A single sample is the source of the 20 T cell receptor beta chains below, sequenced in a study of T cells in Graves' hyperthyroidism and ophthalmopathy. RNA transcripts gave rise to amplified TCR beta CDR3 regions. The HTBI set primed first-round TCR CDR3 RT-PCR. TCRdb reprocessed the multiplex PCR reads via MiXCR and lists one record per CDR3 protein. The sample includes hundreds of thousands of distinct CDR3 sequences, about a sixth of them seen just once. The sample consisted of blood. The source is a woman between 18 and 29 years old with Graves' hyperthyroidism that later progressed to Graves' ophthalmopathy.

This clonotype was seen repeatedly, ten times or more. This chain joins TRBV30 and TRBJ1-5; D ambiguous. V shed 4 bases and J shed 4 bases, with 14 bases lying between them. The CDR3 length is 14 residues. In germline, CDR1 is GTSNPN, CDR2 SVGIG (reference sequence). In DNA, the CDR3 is TGTGCCTGGACCCGAAAGGGCAGAAATCAGCCCCAGCATTTT. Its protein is CAWTRKGRNQPQHF.

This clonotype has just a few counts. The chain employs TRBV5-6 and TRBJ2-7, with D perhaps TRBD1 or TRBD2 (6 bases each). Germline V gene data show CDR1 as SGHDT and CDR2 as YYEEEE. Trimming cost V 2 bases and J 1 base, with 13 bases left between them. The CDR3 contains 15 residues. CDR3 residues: CASSFGGRTSYEQYF. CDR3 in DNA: TGTGCCAGCAGCTTCGGGGGCCGGACGTCCTACGAGCAGTACTTC.

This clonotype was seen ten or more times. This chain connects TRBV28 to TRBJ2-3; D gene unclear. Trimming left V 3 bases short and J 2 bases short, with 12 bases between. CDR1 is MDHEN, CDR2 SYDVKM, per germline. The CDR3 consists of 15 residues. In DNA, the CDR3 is TGTGCCAGCAGTTTTATGGTGTCTGACACAGATACGCAGTATTTT. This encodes CASSFMVSDTDTQYF. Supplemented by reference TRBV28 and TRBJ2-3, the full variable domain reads DVKVTQSSRYLVKRTGEKVFLECVQDMDHENMFWYRQDPGLGLRLIYFSYDVKMKEKGDIPEGYSVSREKKERFSLILESASTNQTSMYLCASSFMVSDTDTQYFGPGTRLTVL.

CDR3 bases: TGCGCCAGCAGCCAAGATAGCGGCAGAATGAACACTGAAGCTTTCTTT. Translation gives CASSQDSGRMNTEAFF. The genes are TRBV4-1 and TRBJ1-1; D gene uncertain. Per the germline V gene, CDR1 is MGHRA and CDR2 is YSYEKL. V shed 0 bases and J shed 0 bases, with 11 bases lying between them. This CDR3 region has 16 residues.

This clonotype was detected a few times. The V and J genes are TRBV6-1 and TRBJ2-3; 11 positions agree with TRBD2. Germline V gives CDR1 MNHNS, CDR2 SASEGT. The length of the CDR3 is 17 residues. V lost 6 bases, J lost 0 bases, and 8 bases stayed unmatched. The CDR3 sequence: CASRKHLAGGSTDTQYF. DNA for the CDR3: TGTGCCAGCAGGAAACACCTAGCGGGAGGAAGCACAGATACGCAGTATTTT.

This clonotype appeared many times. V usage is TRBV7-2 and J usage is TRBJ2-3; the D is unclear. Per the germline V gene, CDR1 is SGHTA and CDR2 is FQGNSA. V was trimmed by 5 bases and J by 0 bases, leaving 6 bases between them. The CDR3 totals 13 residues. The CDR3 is CASSHGSTDTQYF. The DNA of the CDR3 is TGTGCCAGCAGCCACGGCAGCACAGATACGCAGTATTTT. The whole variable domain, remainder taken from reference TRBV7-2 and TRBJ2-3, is GAGVSQSPSNKVTEKGKDVELRCDPISGHTALYWYRQSLGQGLEFLIYFQGNSAPDKSGLPSDRFSAERTGGSVSTLTIQRTQQEDSAVYLCASSHGSTDTQYFGPGTRLTVL.

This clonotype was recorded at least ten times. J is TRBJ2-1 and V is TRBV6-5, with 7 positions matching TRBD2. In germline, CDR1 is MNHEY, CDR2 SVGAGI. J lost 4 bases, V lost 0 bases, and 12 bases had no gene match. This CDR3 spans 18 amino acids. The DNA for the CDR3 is TGTGCCAGCAGTTACTCGATGGGGGAGGGCCCCACTTACAATGAGCAGTTCTTC. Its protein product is CASSYSMGEGPTYNEQFF.

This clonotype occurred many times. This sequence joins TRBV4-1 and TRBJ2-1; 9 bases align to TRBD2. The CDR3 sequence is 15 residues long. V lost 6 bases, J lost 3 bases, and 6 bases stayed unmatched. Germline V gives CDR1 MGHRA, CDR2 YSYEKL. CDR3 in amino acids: CASRHLAGNYNEQFF. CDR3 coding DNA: TGCGCCAGCAGACATCTAGCGGGAAACTACAATGAGCAGTTCTTC.

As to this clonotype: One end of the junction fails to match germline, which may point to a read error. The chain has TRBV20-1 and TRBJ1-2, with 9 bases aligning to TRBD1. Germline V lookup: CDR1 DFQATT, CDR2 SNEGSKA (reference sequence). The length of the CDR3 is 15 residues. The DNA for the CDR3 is TGCATTGCTAGAGAAACAGGGGGCGCCGGCTATGGCTACACCTTC. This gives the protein CIARETGGAGYGYTF.

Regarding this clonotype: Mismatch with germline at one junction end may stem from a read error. The CDR3 protein is CASSQPQGGYNHGYTF. CDR3 nucleotides: TGCGCCAGCAGCCAACCACAGGGGGGTTATAACCATGGCTACACCTTC. The chain is built from TRBV4-1 and TRBJ1-2; 8 nucleotides agree with TRBD1. The CDR3 length is 16 residues. CDR1 MGHRA and CDR2 YSYEKL come from the germline V gene.

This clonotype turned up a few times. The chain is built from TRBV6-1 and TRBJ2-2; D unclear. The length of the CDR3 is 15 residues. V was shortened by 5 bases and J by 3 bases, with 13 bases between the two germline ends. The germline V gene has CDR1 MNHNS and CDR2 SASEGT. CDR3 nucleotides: TGTGCCAGCAGTCCTCTAGAAACGGACACCGGGGAGCTGTTTTTT. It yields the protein CASSPLETDTGELFF.

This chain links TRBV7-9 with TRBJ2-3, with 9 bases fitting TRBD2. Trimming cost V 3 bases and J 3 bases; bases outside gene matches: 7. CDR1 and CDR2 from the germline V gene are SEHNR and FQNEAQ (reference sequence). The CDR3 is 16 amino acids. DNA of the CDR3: TGTGCCAGCAGCTTTCCCCTAGCGGGAACGACAGATACGCAGTATTTT. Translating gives CASSFPLAGTTDTQYF.

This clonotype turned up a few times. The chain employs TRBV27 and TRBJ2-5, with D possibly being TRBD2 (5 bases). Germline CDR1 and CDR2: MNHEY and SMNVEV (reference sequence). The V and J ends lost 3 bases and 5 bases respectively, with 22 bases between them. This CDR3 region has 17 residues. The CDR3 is CASSLTPPVGPGETQYF. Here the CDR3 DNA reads TGTGCCAGCAGTTTGACCCCCCCGGTAGGCCCGGGGGAGACCCAGTACTTC.

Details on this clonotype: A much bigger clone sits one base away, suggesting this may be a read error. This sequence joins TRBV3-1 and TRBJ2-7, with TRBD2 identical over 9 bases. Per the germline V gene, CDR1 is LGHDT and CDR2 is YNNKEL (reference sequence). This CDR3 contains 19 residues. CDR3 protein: CASSQVSWGLAGVLYGQYF. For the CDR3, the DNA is TGTGCCAGCAGCCAAGTGTCTTGGGGGTTAGCGGGAGTCCTCTACGGGCAGTACTTC.

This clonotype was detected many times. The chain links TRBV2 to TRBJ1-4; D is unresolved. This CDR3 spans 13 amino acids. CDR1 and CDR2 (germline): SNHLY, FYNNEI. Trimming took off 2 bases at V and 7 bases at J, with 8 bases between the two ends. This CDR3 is CASSERPTEKLFF. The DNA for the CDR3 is TGTGCCAGCAGTGAAAGGCCAACTGAAAAACTGTTTTTT. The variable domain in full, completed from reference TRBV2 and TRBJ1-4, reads EPEVTQTPSHQVTQMGQEVILRCVPISNHLYFYWYRQILGQKVEFLVSFYNNEISEKSEIFDDQFSVERPDGSNFTLKIRSTKLEDSAMYFCASSERPTEKLFFGSGTQLSVL.

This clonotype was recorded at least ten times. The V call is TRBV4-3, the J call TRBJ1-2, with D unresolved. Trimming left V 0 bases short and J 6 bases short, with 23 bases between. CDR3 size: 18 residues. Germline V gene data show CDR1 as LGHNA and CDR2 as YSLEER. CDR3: CASSQDMTHPLFPDGYTF. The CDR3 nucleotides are TGCGCCAGCAGCCAAGATATGACCCACCCTCTGTTCCCGGATGGCTACACCTTC.

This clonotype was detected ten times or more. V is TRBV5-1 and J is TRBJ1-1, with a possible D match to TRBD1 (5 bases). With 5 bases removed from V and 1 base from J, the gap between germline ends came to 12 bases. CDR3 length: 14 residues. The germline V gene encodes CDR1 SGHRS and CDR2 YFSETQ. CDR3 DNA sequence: TGCGCCAGCAGGGGGACCACAGGGAACACTGAAGCTTTCTTT. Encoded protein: CASRGTTGNTEAFF.

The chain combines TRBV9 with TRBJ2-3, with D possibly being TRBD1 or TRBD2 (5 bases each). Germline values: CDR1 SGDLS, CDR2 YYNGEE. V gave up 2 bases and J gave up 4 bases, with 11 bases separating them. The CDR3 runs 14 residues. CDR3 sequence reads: CASSVGGIADTQYF. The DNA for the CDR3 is TGTGCCAGCAGCGTTGGGGGTATCGCAGATACGCAGTATTTT.

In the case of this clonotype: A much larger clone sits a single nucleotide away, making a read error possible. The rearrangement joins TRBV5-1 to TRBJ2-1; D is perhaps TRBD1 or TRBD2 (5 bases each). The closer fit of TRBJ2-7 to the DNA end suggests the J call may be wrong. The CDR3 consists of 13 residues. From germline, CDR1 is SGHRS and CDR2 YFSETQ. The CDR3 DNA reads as TGCGCCAGTCGGGACGGCCGTTACAATGAGCAGTACTTC. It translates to CASRDGRYNEQYF.

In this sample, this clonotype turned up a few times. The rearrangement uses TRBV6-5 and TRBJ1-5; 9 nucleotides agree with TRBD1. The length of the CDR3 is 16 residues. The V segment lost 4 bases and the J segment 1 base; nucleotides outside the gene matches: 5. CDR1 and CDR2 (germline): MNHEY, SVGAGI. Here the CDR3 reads CASSFPGQGSNQPQHF. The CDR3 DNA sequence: TGTGCCAGCAGTTTCCCGGGACAGGGCAGCAATCAGCCCCAGCATTTT.